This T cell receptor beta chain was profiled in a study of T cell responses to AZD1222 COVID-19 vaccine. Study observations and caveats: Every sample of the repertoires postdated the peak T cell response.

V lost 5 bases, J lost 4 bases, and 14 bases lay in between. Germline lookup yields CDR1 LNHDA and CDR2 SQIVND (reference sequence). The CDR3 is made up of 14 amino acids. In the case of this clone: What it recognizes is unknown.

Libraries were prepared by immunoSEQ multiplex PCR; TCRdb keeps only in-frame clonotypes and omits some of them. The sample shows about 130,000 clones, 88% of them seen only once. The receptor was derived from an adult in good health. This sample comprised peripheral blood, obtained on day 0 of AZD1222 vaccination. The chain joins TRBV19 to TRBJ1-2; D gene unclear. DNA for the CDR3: TGTGCCAGTAGTCAGATGGCGGGATTCTATGGCTACACCTTC. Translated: CASSQMAGFYGYTF. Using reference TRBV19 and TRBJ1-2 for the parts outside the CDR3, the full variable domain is DGGITQSPKYLFRKEGQNVTLSCEQNLNHDAMYWYRQDPGQGLRLIYYSQIVNDFQKGDIAEGYSVSREKKESFPLTVTSAQKNPTAFYLCASSQMAGFYGYTFGSGTRLTVV.